The rows below give T cell receptor beta chains drawn from one sample of a study of cytomegalovirus exposure and HLA in healthy donors. The data were produced by immunoSEQ multiplex PCR, yet TCRdb's version contains in-frame clones alone and is incomplete. This repertoire shows over 55,000 clones, about 80% found once; its top ten account for approximately 1.5%. The sequenced material came from PBMCs. The receptors come from a man between 35 and 55 years old in good health and CMV-seronegative. Each CDR3 is given with its conserved first and last residue. A D gene is named only where the DNA matches it firmly. Expanded clones get a size class; other rows say once, few or many, or leave the size out.

j_gene: TRBJ2-3
v_gene: TRBV4-3
abundance: -
d_gene: TRBD2
CDR3aa: CASSQGTSGGDLDTQYF
CDR3nt: TGCGCCAGCAGCCAAGGGACTAGCGGGGGGGATCTTGATACGCAGTATTTT

j_gene: TRBJ2-5
v_gene: TRBV5-3
abundance: -
d_gene: -
CDR3aa: CARSLSIWAVEGQETQYF
CDR3nt: TGTGCCAGAAGCTTGTCTATCTGGGCCGTTGAGGGCCAAGAGACCCAGTACTTC

j_gene: TRBJ1-2
v_gene: TRBV10-3
abundance: -
d_gene: TRBD1
CDR3aa: CAISTMDRVNYGYTF
CDR3nt: TGTGCCATCAGTACAATGGACAGGGTCAACTATGGCTACACCTTC

j_gene: TRBJ1-4
v_gene: TRBV10-3
abundance: -
d_gene: TRBD1
CDR3aa: CAIRGQGAEKLFF
CDR3nt: TGTGCCATCAGGGGACAGGGGGCTGAAAAACTGTTTTTT

j_gene: TRBJ1-1
v_gene: TRBV29-1
abundance: few
d_gene: TRBD1
CDR3aa: CSAGQGDTEAFF
CDR3nt: TGCAGCGCAGGACAGGGAGACACTGAAGCTTTCTTT

j_gene: TRBJ2-5
v_gene: TRBV4-3
abundance: -
d_gene: -
CDR3aa: CASSQGRASQETQYF
CDR3nt: TGCGCCAGCAGCCAAGGGAGGGCCTCCCAAGAGACCCAGTACTTC

j_gene: TRBJ2-1
v_gene: TRBV15
abundance: -
d_gene: TRBD1
CDR3aa: CATSSRQGHEQFF
CDR3nt: TGTGCCACCAGCAGTAGACAGGGGCATGAGCAGTTCTTC

j_gene: TRBJ1-2
v_gene: TRBV7-9
abundance: once
d_gene: TRBD1
CDR3aa: CASSLARTGDYGYTF
CDR3nt: TGTGCCAGCAGCTTAGCCCGGACAGGGGACTATGGCTACACCTTC

j_gene: TRBJ1-1
v_gene: TRBV30
abundance: -
d_gene: -
CDR3aa: CAWSRGEDTEAFF
CDR3nt: TGTGCCTGGTCTAGAGGGGAGGACACTGAAGCTTTCTTT

j_gene: TRBJ2-2
v_gene: TRBV30
abundance: -
d_gene: -
CDR3aa: CAWSATPANTGELFF
CDR3nt: TGTGCCTGGAGCGCAACACCCGCGAACACCGGGGAGCTGTTTTTT

j_gene: TRBJ1-2
v_gene: TRBV7-6
abundance: once
d_gene: TRBD1
CDR3aa: CASSRGTGGGYTF
CDR3nt: TGTGCCAGCAGTCGAGGGACAGGGGGTGGCTACACCTTC